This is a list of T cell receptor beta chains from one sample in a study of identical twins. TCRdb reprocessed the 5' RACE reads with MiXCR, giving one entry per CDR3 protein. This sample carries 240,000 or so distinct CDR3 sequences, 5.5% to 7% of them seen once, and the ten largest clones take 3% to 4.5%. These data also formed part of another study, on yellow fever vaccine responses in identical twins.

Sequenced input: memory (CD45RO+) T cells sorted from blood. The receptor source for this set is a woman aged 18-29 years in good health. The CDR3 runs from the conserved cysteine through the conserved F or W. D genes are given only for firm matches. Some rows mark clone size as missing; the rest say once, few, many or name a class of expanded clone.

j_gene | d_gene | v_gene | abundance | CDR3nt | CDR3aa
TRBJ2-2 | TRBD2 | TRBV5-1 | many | TGCGCCAGCAGCCCGGGACTAGCGGAGAACACCGGGGAGCTGTTTTTT | CASSPGLAENTGELFF
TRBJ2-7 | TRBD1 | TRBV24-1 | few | TGTGCCACCAGTGAAGGGCAGGGGGCCGCGCAGTACTTC | CATSEGQGAAQYF
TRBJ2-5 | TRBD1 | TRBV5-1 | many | TGCGCCAGCACCCCGACAGGGTGGGAGACCCAGTACTTC | CASTPTGWETQYF
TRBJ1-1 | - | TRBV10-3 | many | TGTGCCATCAGTGAGTCCGGGGGCTGGACTGAAGCTTTCTTT | CAISESGGWTEAFF
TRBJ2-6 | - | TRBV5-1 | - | TGCGCCAGTAGCCCCGGGGCGATGAGCTCTGGGGCCAACGTCCTGACTTTC | CASSPGAMSSGANVLTF
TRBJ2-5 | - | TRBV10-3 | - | TGTGCCACCTTGGACAAAATGGGGGAGACCCAGTACTTC | CATLDKMGETQYF
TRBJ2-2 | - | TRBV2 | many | TGTGCCAGCAGTGATGATGGACGCCACGACGACGGGGAGCTGTTTTTT | CASSDDGRHDDGELFF
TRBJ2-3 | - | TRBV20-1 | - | TGCAGTGGTACGGAAAACACAGATACGCAGTATTTT | CSGTENTDTQYF
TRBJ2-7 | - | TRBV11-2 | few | TGTGCCAGCAGCTTTAGGGGATCCTACGAGCAGTACTTC | CASSFRGSYEQYF
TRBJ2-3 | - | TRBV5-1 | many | TGCGCCAGCAGCCCTTACCTAACTCGCAGAAGCACAGATACGCAGTATTTT | CASSPYLTRRSTDTQYF
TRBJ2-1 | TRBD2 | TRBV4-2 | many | TGTGCCAGCAGCCAAGACTCGGGGGGGAGCTCCTACAATGAGCAGTTCTTC | CASSQDSGGSSYNEQFF
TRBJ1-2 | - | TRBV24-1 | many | TGTGCCACCAGTGATCCGACGGATCTTCGCCATGGCTACACCTTC | CATSDPTDLRHGYTF
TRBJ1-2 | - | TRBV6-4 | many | TGTGCCAGCAGTGACAGGGGGATAGGCTACACCTTC | CASSDRGIGYTF
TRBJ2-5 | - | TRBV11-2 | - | TGTGCCAGCAGCCCCAGCCAGTACCAAGAGACCCAGTACTTC | CASSPSQYQETQYF
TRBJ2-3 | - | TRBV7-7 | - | TGTGCCAGCAGCTTAGCGGGGTTGGAGACTCGCACAGATACGCAGTATTTT | CASSLAGLETRTDTQYF
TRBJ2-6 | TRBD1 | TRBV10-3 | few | TGTGCCATCCGAAAGACAGGGGGAAGCTCTGGGGCCAACGTCCTGACTTTC | CAIRKTGGSSGANVLTF
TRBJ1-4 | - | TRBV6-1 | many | TGTGCCAGCAGAGAGGGGGGAATGTTGGGTAATGAAAAACTGTTTTTT | CASREGGMLGNEKLFF
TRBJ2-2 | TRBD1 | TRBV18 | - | TGTGCCAGCTCACCCTCGGACAGGGGGCCGAACACCGGGGAGCTGTTTTTT | CASSPSDRGPNTGELFF
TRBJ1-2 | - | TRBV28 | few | TGTGCCAGCAGTTTCGGAACTGCGATTTGGTATGGCTACACCTTC | CASSFGTAIWYGYTF
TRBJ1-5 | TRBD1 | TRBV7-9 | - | TGTGCCAGCAGCTTTTACTCCGGGACAGGGGATCAGCCCCAGCATTTT | CASSFYSGTGDQPQHF
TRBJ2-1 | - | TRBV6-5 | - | TGTGCCAGCAGTTCTCACCCGCCAGTAGAGCAGTTCTTC | CASSSHPPVEQFF
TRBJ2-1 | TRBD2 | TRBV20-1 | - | TGCTGTGCTAGAGATCTAGCGGGCCTCTCCTACAATGAGCAGTTCTTC | CCARDLAGLSYNEQFF
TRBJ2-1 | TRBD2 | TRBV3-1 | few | TGTGCCAGCAGCCAAGATTGGGGAGCGGGGGGGCAAAATGAGCAGTTCTTC | CASSQDWGAGGQNEQFF
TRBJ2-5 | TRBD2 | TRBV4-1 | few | TGCGCCAGCAGCCAAGATGGACTAGCGGGAGCTACCCAAGAGACCCAGTACTTC | CASSQDGLAGATQETQYF
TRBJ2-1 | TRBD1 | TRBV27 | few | TGTGCCAGCGGGACAGGGGGCCAGGGGTACAATGAGCAGTTCTTC | CASGTGGQGYNEQFF
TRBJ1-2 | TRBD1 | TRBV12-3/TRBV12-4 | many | TGTGCCAGCAGGGAAGACAGGGCAGGGGCCTATGGCTACACCTTC | CASREDRAGAYGYTF
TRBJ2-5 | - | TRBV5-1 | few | TGCGCCAGCAGCTTGGGCGGGCCGGGGGCCCAGACCCAGTACTTC | CASSLGGPGAQTQYF
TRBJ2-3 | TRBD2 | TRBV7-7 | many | TGTGCCAGCAGCCCCGGACTAGCGGCTAGCACAGATACGCAGTATTTT | CASSPGLAASTDTQYF
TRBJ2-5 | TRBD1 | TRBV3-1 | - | TGTGCCAGCAGCCAATCGCCAGGGGGAGAGACCCAGTACTTC | CASSQSPGGETQYF
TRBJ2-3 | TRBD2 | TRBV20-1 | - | TGCAGTGCTAGAGGGACTAGCGGGGGCCCAGATACGCAGTATTTT | CSARGTSGGPDTQYF
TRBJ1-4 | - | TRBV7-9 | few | TGTGCCAGCAGCCAGGATGAAAAACTGTTTTTT | CASSQDEKLFF
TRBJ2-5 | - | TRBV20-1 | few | TGCAGCCTTTCCAGGGGAACTCAAGAGACCCAGTACTTC | CSLSRGTQETQYF
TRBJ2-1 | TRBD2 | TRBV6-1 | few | TGTGCCAGCGCCCGGGGTTGGACTAGCGGCAATGAGCAGTTCTTC | CASARGWTSGNEQFF
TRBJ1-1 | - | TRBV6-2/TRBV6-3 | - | TGTGCCAGCGCGACTCGTGGCAGCAACCTTGAAGCTTTCTTT | CASATRGSNLEAFF
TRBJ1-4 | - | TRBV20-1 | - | TGCAGTGCCCGTCCCGGGACATTATCAACTAATGAAAAACTGTTTTTT | CSARPGTLSTNEKLFF
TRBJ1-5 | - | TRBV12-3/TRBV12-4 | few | TGTGCCAGCAGCCCTACAGGGAATAGCAATCAGCCCCAGCATTTT | CASSPTGNSNQPQHF
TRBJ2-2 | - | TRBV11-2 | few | TGTGCCAGCAGCTTTGGGGGGGCGCGGGCCGGGGAGCTGTTTTTT | CASSFGGARAGELFF
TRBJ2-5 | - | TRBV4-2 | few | TGTGCCAGCAGCCAAGGGACTACACTTCAAGAGACCCAGTACTTC | CASSQGTTLQETQYF
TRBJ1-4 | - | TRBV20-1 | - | TGCAGTGCTAGACAGGGCGAGGCAACTAATGAAAAACTGTTTTTT | CSARQGEATNEKLFF
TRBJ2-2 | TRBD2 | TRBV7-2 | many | TGTGCCAGCAGCTTAAAGCGGGGGGGCACCGGGGAGCTGTTTTTT | CASSLKRGGTGELFF
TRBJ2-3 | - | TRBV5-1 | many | TGCGCCAGCAGCGAAAGCCCCCCAAACGCAGATACGCAGTATTTT | CASSESPPNADTQYF
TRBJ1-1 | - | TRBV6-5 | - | TGTGCCTGCAGGAAGGGATTGGGTGAAGCTTTCTTT | CACRKGLGEAFF
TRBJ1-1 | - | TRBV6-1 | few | TGTGCCAGCAGTGACAAGGGGCGGGAGAGTGAAGCTTTCTTT | CASSDKGRESEAFF
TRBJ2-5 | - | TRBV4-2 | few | TGTGCCAGCAGCCCCTTGGGCGAAGGTTTTGGGCAAGAGACCCAGTACTTC | CASSPLGEGFGQETQYF
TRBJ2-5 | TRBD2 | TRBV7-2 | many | TGTGCCAGCAGCTTCAGCGGGGGCTCAGAGACCCAGTACTTC | CASSFSGGSETQYF
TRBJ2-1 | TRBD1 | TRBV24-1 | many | TGTGCCACCAGTGATTTGGGGACAGCTTACAATGAGCAGTTCTTC | CATSDLGTAYNEQFF
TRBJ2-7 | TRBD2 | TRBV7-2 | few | TGTGCCAGCAGCTTAGGGGGGACTAGTCGCCGCGAGCAGTACTTC | CASSLGGTSRREQYF
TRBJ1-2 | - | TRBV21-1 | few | TGTGCCAGCAAGGATGGCTACACCTTC | CASKDGYTF
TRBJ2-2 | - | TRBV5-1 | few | TGCGCCAGCAGCTGGGGAAACGCGAACACCGGGGAGCTGTTTTTT | CASSWGNANTGELFF
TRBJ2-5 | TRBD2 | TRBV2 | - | TGTGCCAGCAGTGAACTAGCGGGCCAAGAGACCCAGTACTTC | CASSELAGQETQYF